This TCR beta chain was recovered during a study of cytomegalovirus exposure and HLA in healthy donors. Findings and limits, study-wide: Associated with cytomegalovirus, according to the listing, were some 180 TCR beta chains.

The PCR employed 60 Vbeta primers together with 13 Jbeta primers. Data came from immunoSEQ multiplex PCR; TCRdb stores just in-frame clones and leaves some out. Of around 120,000 clones in the sample, about three quarters were seen once. The germline V gene encodes CDR1 SGHAT and CDR2 FQNNGV. With 3 bases clipped from V and 8 bases from J, the junction kept 12 bases outside the gene matches. This CDR3 contains 16 residues. As concerns this clone: Its antigen is undetermined.

The sequence was collected from a man in his fifties or sixties in good health and CMV-seropositive. The chain joins TRBV11-2 to TRBJ1-4, with TRBD1 identical over 7 bases. Sequencing used PBMCs. CDR3 sequence: CASSFRTPRDSEKLFF. DNA for the CDR3: TGTGCCAGCAGCTTCCGGACCCCCCGGGACAGCGAAAAACTGTTTTTT.